This T cell receptor beta chain is from a study of early T cells in non-severe SARS-CoV-2 infection. For the study at large: Chains from this unsorted whole-blood bulk RNA could not be paired. Study-level points and caveats: Private and CD4 specificities were missed by VDJdb matching, skewed to anti-spike CD8.

Unique molecular identifiers (one per individual cDNA molecule) were attached. Using its own MiXCR run on the 5' RACE reads, TCRdb lists one record per CDR3 protein. This sample has 55,000 to 75,000 distinct CDR3 sequences, with about 8% found just once. This clonotype showed up many times. Its matching antigen is unknown. The CDR3 has 19 residues. What was sequenced was whole blood. The source of this sequence is an adult who was a healthcare worker with PCR-confirmed SARS-CoV-2 infection or an uninfected control (not recorded which). This chain connects TRBV21-1 to TRBJ2-2; the table names TRBD2, a call not compared with the DNA. TRBV21-1 is marked as a pseudogene. CDR3: CASSKGGLADLEGTGELFF. The DNA of the CDR3 is TGTGCCAGCAGCAAAGGTGGTCTAGCGGACCTTGAGGGGACCGGGGAGCTGTTTTTT.